Listed below are T cell receptor beta chains from one sample, sequenced in a study of cytomegalovirus exposure and HLA in healthy donors. This table comes from immunoSEQ multiplex PCR, and its TCRdb copy is limited to in-frame clones, with some not included. The sample includes around 200,000 clones, about 80% of them seen just once. Sequencing used PBMCs. These receptor sequences come from a young woman in good health and CMV-seropositive. CDR3s include the opening cysteine and the closing phenylalanine or tryptophan. A D gene is named only where the DNA matches it firmly. Size values are once, few and many counts, or a class for expanded clones, and some rows have none.

V	size	D	J	DNA	CDR3
TRBV10-3	once	NA	TRBJ2-2	TGTGCCACCACGGGGACACAGGGAAACACCGGGGAGCTGTTTTTT	CATTGTQGNTGELFF
TRBV5-1	NA	NA	TRBJ2-5	TGCGCCAGCAGCTTGGCGGCGGGGGCCGAAGAGACCCAGTACTTC	CASSLAAGAEETQYF
TRBV6-5	NA	NA	TRBJ2-7	TGTGCCAGCAGCCCCGCGGACAGACCCTACGAGCAGTACTTC	CASSPADRPYEQYF
TRBV13	NA	TRBD1	TRBJ1-2	TGTGCGGTGGGATCCTTAACCGGGACAGCCGGCAACTATGGCTACACCTTC	CAVGSLTGTAGNYGYTF
TRBV19	NA	TRBD1	TRBJ2-2	TGTGCCAGCACACAGGGGACCGGGGAGCTGTTTTTT	CASTQGTGELFF
TRBV4-3	NA	TRBD2	TRBJ2-1	TGCGCCAGCAGCCAAGAAAGGTTAAGGGCTAGCGGTAACAATGAGCAGTTCTTC	CASSQERLRASGNNEQFF
TRBV5-6	few	TRBD1	TRBJ1-6	TGTGCCAGCAGCCGGCGGACAGGCTCCATTTCACCCCTCCACTTT	CASSRRTGSISPLHF
TRBV27	few	NA	TRBJ1-2	TGTGCCAGCAGTTTAGTCCCACAGGCCTATGGCTACACCTTC	CASSLVPQAYGYTF
TRBV6-1	NA	NA	TRBJ1-6	TGTGCCAGCAGTGTCGGTCCCACCTATAATTCACCCCTCCACTTT	CASSVGPTYNSPLHF
TRBV5-1	NA	NA	TRBJ2-3	TGCGCCAGCAGCTTGGTGGGGCCCAGCACAGATACGCAGTATTTT	CASSLVGPSTDTQYF
TRBV6-5	NA	NA	TRBJ2-1	TGTGCCAGCAGTTACAGCGGACTAAGGACGAGCGATGAGCAGTTCTTC	CASSYSGLRTSDEQFF
TRBV5-8	NA	NA	TRBJ2-7	TGTGCCAGCAGCACCGACCCGACAGCCACCTACGAGCAGTACTTC	CASSTDPTATYEQYF
TRBV15	many	NA	TRBJ2-5	TGTGCCACCAGCAGAGGGCCCGAGACCCAGTACTTC	CATSRGPETQYF
TRBV4-3	NA	TRBD1	TRBJ2-2	TGCGCCAGCAGCCAAGAGTTTTCAGGGGGCGAGGAGCTGTTTTTT	CASSQEFSGGEELFF
TRBV6-5	once	NA	TRBJ1-1	TGTGCCAGCAGTTGGGCAGGGTCGGTCAAAGCTTTCTTT	CASSWAGSVKAFF
TRBV5-1	NA	NA	TRBJ1-2	TGCGCCAGCAGCTCGGAACCGGGACACCATGGCTACACCTTC	CASSSEPGHHGYTF
TRBV27	NA	NA	TRBJ1-1	TGTGCCAGCACCTCGCCTGGGAGGACTGAAGCTTTCTTT	CASTSPGRTEAFF
TRBV5-1	NA	NA	TRBJ1-3	TGCGCCAGCAGCTCCGGGTCACCAGGAAACACCATATATTTT	CASSSGSPGNTIYF
TRBV13	NA	NA	TRBJ1-6	TGTGCCAGCAGCTTAGTGTCGGGCTCCTATAATTCACCCCTCCACTTT	CASSLVSGSYNSPLHF
TRBV5-1	NA	NA	TRBJ2-1	TGCGCCAGCCGCCCCGTGGCAGTCGCCTACAATGAGCAGTTCTTC	CASRPVAVAYNEQFF
TRBV6-1	NA	TRBD1	TRBJ1-5	TGTGCCAGCAGTCCGGACAGGGTGGGTAACCAGCCCCAGCATTTT	CASSPDRVGNQPQHF
TRBV2	once	TRBD1	TRBJ2-7	TGTGCCAGCTTACCGGGACAGGGCTACGAGCAGTACTTC	CASLPGQGYEQYF
TRBV6-5	once	TRBD1	TRBJ1-6	TGTGCCAGCAACAGACAGGGGGACTATAATTCACCCCTCCACTTT	CASNRQGDYNSPLHF
TRBV6-5	NA	NA	TRBJ1-1	TGTGCCAGCAGCTTACAGCCGGGGGACACTGAAGCTTTCTTT	CASSLQPGDTEAFF
TRBV27	NA	TRBD2	TRBJ2-3	TGTGCCAGCAGCCTAGCGGGGGTGCACACAGATACGCAGTATTTT	CASSLAGVHTDTQYF
TRBV9	NA	TRBD2	TRBJ2-7	TGTGCCAGCAGCGCCGGGGGGGACTCCTCCTACGAGCAGTACTTC	CASSAGGDSSYEQYF
TRBV7-9	once	NA	TRBJ1-3	TGTGCCAGCAGCTTACCAGGGCCTGGAAACACCATATATTTT	CASSLPGPGNTIYF
TRBV11-2	NA	TRBD1	TRBJ2-7	TGTGCCAGCAGCCCGACGACGGACAGGGGGCCGCAGTACTTC	CASSPTTDRGPQYF
TRBV7-8	once	NA	TRBJ2-7	TGTGCCAGCAGCGCCCGTCAGGGGATTGCGGGCTACGAGCAGTACTTC	CASSARQGIAGYEQYF
TRBV10-3	NA	NA	TRBJ2-1	TGTGCCATCATCCCGACTGCTAGCTCCTACAATGAGCAGTTCTTC	CAIIPTASSYNEQFF
TRBV7-2	NA	TRBD2	TRBJ2-1	TGTGCCAGCACCCGGGGGGGGTATGAGCAGTTCTTC	CASTRGGYEQFF
TRBV7-8	NA	NA	TRBJ1-3	TGTGCCAGCAGCCCGGAGATACAGGGCGGTGGAAACACCATATATTTT	CASSPEIQGGGNTIYF
TRBV4-2	NA	NA	TRBJ2-4	TGTGCCAGCAGCCACGATCAGGGGGGAGCCAAAAACATTCAGTACTTC	CASSHDQGGAKNIQYF
TRBV14	NA	NA	TRBJ1-5	TGTGCCAGCAGCCATAAGGAAGGGGCCCAGCCCCAGCATTTT	CASSHKEGAQPQHF
TRBV25-1	few	NA	TRBJ1-2	TGTGCCAGCAGTCCCGGGGTAGCCTATGGCTACACCTTC	CASSPGVAYGYTF
TRBV18	NA	NA	TRBJ2-5	TGTGCCAGCTCACCACGATGGCAGGGGCGGCAAGAGACCCAGTACTTC	CASSPRWQGRQETQYF
TRBV5-1	NA	TRBD2	TRBJ2-5	TGCGCCAGCCAACTAGCGGGGGGACAAGAGACCCAGTACTTC	CASQLAGGQETQYF
TRBV4-1	NA	NA	TRBJ1-2	TGCGCCAGCAGCCAGAGAGCTAACTATGGCTACACCTTC	CASSQRANYGYTF
TRBV25-1	few	TRBD1	TRBJ2-7	TGTGCCAGCGGCAGTCGGCACAGGGGTGAGCAGTACTTC	CASGSRHRGEQYF
TRBV28	NA	NA	TRBJ2-7	TGTGCCAGCAGTTCCCGGACGGGGACAACCTTCGGCGAGCAGTACTTC	CASSSRTGTTFGEQYF
TRBV28	few	NA	TRBJ2-7	TGTGCCAGCAGTCGTGTACAGACCTCTTACGAGCAGTACTTC	CASSRVQTSYEQYF
TRBV7-3	NA	NA	TRBJ1-2	TGTGCCAGCATCACACCCGGGGCTAACTATGGCTACACCTTC	CASITPGANYGYTF
TRBV15	NA	NA	TRBJ2-7	TGTGCCACCAGCAGAGATCGGGGGAGTAGCTCCTACGAGCAGTACTTC	CATSRDRGSSSYEQYF
TRBV29-1	few	TRBD2	TRBJ2-7	TGCAGCGTTCTTCCGGGACTAGGGAACTACGAGCAGTACTTC	CSVLPGLGNYEQYF
TRBV4-2	once	NA	TRBJ2-7	TGTGCCAGCAGCCAGAGAGGTGGCTACGAGCAGTACTTC	CASSQRGGYEQYF
TRBV11-3	NA	TRBD2	TRBJ2-1	TGTGCGCTCAACGGGACTAGCGGGGTCTACTCCTACAATGAGCAGTTCTTC	CALNGTSGVYSYNEQFF
TRBV6-4	NA	NA	TRBJ1-1	TGTGCCAGCAAGGCGGGGTTTGACACTGAAGCTTTCTTT	CASKAGFDTEAFF
TRBV6-1	NA	NA	TRBJ2-1	TGTGCCAGCAAAACCGGGAACTCCTACAATGAGCAGTTCTTC	CASKTGNSYNEQFF
TRBV5-6	NA	NA	TRBJ2-1	TGTGCCAGCAGCTTGGATCGGGTGAATGAGCAGTTCTTC	CASSLDRVNEQFF
TRBV25-1	NA	NA	TRBJ2-7	TGTGCCAGCAGTGCGGGTCGCTACGAGCAGTACTTC	CASSAGRYEQYF
TRBV6-5	NA	NA	TRBJ1-2	TGTGCCTGCCAGCGGGGGGCATACTATGGCTACACCTTC	CACQRGAYYGYTF
TRBV18	NA	NA	TRBJ2-5	TGTGCCAGCTCACCCGGGACATTTGAGGAGACCCAGTACTTC	CASSPGTFEETQYF
TRBV4-3	NA	NA	TRBJ1-6	TGCGCCAGCAGCCAAGGGGGAGGGTCGGGGAATTCACCCCTCCACTTT	CASSQGGGSGNSPLHF
TRBV19	NA	NA	TRBJ2-5	TGTGCCAGTAGTCGTCAGGGCCAAGAGACCCAGTACTTC	CASSRQGQETQYF